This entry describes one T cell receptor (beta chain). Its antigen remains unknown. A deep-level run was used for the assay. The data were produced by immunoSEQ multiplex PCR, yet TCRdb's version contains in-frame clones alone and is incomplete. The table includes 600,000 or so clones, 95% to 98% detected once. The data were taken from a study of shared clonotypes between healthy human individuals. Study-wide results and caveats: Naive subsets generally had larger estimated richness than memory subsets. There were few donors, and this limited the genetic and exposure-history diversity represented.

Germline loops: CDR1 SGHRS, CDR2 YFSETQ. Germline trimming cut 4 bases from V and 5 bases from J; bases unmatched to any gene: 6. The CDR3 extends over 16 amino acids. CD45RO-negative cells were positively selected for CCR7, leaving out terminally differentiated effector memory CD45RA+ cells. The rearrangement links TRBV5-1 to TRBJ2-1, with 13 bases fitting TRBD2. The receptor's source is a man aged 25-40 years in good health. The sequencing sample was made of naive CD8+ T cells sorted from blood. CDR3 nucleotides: TGCGCCAGCAGCACCGGGACTAGCGGGAAACACAATGAGCAGTTCTTC. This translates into CASSTGTSGKHNEQFF.